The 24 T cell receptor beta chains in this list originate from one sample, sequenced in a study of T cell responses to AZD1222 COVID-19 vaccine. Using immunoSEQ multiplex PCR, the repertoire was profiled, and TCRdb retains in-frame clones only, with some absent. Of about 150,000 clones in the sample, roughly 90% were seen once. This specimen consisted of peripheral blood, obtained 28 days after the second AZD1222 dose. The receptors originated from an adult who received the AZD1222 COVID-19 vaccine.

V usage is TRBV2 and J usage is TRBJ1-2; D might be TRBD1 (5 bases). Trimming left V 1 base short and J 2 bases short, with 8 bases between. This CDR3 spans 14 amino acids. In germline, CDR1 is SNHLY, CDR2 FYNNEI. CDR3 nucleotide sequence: TGTGCCAGCAGTGAAGAGGCAGGGAACTATGGCTACACCTTC. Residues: CASSEEAGNYGYTF.

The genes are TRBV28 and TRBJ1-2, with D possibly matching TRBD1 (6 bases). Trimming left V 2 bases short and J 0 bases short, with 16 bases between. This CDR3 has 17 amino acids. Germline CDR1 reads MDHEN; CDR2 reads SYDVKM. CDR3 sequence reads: CASSLLGRGGTNYGYTF. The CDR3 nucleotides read TGTGCCAGCAGTTTACTTGGAAGGGGGGGTACTAACTATGGCTACACCTTC.

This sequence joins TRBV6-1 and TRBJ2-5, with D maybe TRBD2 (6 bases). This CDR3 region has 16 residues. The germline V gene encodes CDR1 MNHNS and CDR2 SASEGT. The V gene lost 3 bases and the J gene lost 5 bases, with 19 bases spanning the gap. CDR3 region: CASSEGGGRGRETQYF. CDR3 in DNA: TGTGCCAGCAGTGAGGGGGGAGGAAGAGGACGGGAGACCCAGTACTTC.

CDR3 in amino acids: CASSPTGTSGPRGYF. CDR3 sequence (DNA): TGCGCCAGCAGCCCGACCGGGACTAGCGGACCTAGGGGGTACTTC. This chain uses TRBV5-1 with TRBJ2-7; TRBD2 aligns across 11 bases. J lost 12 bases, V lost 4 bases, and 15 bases had no gene match. The length of the CDR3 is 15 residues. The germline V gene has CDR1 SGHRS and CDR2 YFSETQ.

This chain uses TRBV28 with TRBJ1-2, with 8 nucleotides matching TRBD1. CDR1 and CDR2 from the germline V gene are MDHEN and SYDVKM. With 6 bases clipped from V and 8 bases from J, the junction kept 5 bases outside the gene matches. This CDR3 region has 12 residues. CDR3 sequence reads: CASSATGDGYTF. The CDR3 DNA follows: TGTGCCAGCAGCGCGACAGGGGACGGCTACACCTTC.

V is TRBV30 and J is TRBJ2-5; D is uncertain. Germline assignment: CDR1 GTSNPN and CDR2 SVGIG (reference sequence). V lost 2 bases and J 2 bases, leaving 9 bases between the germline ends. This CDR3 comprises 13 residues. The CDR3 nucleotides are TGTGCCTGGAGTTATGCTGGGCAAGAGACCCAGTACTTC. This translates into CAWSYAGQETQYF.

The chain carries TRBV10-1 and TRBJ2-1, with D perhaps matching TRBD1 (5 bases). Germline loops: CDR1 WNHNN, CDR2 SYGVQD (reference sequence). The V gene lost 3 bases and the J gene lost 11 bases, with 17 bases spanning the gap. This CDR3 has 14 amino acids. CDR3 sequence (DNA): TGCGCCAGCAGTGATGTCAGGGTAGGAAACCAGCAGTTCTTC. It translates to CASSDVRVGNQQFF.

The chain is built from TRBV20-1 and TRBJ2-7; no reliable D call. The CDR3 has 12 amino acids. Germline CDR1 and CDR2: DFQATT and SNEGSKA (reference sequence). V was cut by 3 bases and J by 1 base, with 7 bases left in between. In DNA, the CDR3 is TGCAGTGCTAGTCATCGGTCCTACGAGCAGTACTTC. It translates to CSASHRSYEQYF.

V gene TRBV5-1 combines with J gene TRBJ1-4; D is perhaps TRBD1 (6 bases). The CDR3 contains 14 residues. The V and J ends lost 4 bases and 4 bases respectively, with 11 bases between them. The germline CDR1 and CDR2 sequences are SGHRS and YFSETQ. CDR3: CASSPQGNNEKLFF. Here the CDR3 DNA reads TGCGCCAGCAGCCCTCAGGGGAATAATGAAAAACTGTTTTTT.

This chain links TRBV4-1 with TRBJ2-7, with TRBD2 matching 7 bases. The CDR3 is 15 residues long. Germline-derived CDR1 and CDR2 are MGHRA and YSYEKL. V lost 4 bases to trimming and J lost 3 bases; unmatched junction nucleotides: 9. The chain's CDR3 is CASSRTLTSNYEQYF. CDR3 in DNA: TGCGCCAGCAGCCGAACCTTGACTAGCAACTACGAGCAGTACTTC.

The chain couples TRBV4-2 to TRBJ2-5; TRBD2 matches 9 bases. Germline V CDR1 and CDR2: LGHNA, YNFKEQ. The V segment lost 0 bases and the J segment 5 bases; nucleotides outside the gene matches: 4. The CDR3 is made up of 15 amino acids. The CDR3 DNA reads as TGTGCCAGCAGCCAAGATTTAGCGGGAGAGGAGACCCAGTACTTC. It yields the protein CASSQDLAGEETQYF.

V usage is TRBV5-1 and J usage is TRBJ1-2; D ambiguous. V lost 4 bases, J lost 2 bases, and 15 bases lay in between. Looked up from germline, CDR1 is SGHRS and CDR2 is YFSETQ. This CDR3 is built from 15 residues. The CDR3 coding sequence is TGCGCCAGCAGCGGGAGGTGGGCCGGGAACTATGGCTACACCTTC. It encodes CASSGRWAGNYGYTF.

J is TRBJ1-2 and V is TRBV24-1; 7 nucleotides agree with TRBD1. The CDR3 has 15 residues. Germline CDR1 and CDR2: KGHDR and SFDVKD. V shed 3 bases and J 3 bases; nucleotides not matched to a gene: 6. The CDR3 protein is CATSDADRLHYGYTF. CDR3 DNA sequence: TGTGCCACCAGTGATGCGGACAGGCTTCACTATGGCTACACCTTC.

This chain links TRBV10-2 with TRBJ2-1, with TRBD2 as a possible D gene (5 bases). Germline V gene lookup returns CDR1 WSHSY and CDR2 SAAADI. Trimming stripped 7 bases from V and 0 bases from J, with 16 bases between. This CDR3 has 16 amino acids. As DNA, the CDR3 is TGCGCCAGCAATGGAGGATCCACTCGCTCCTACAATGAGCAGTTCTTC. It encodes CASNGGSTRSYNEQFF.

CDR3 region: CASRKTSGTYEQYF. As DNA, the CDR3 is TGCGCCAGCAGAAAGACTAGCGGAACCTACGAGCAGTACTTC. This chain uses TRBV5-1 with TRBJ2-7, with 9 positions matching TRBD2. This CDR3 has 14 amino acids. CDR1 and CDR2 from the germline V gene are SGHRS and YFSETQ. V lost 5 bases to trimming and J lost 2 bases; unmatched junction nucleotides: 5.

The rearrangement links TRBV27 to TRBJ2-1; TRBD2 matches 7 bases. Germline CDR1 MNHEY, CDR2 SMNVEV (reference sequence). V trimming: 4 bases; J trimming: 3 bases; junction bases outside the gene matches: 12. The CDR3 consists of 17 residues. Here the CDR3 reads CASSSPRGERGYNEQFF. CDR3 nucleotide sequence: TGTGCCAGCAGTTCCCCGCGAGGGGAGCGGGGCTACAATGAGCAGTTCTTC.

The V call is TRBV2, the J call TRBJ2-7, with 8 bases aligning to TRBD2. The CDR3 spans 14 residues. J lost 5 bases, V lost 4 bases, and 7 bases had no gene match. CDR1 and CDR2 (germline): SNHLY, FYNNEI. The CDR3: CASSAYSGTDEQYF. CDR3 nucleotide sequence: TGTGCCAGCAGTGCCTATAGCGGGACTGACGAGCAGTACTTC.

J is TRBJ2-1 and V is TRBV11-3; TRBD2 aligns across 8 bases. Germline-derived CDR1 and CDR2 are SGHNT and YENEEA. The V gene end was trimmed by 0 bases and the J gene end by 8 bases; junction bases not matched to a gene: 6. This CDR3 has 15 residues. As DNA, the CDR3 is TGTGCCAGCAGCTTAGATGGGTTAGCGGGATATGAGCAGTTCTTC. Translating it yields CASSLDGLAGYEQFF.

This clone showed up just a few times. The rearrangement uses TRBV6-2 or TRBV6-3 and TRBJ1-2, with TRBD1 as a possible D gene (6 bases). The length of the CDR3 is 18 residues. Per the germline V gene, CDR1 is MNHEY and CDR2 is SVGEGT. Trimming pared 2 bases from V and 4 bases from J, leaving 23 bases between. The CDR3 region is CASSYLRVVGHLSYGYTF. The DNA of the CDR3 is TGTGCCAGCAGTTACCTCCGGGTAGTGGGACACCTTAGCTATGGCTACACCTTC.

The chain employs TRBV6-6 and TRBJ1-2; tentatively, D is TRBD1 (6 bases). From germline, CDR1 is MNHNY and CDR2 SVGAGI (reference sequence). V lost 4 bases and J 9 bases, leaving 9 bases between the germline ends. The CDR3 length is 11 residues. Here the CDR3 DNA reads TGTGCCAGCAGTTCGCAGGGGAGCTACACCTTC. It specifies CASSSQGSYTF.

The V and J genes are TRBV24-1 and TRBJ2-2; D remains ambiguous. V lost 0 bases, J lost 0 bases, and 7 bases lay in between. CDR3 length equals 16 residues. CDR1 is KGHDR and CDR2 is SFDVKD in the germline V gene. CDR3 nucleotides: TGTGCCACCAGTGATTTGGGCGCAACGAACACCGGGGAGCTGTTTTTT. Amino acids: CATSDLGATNTGELFF.

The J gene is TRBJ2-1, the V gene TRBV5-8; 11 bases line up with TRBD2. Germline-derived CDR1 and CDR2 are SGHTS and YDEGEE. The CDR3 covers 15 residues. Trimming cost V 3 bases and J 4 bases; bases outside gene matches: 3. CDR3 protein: CASSYGTSGYNEQFF. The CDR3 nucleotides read TGTGCCAGCAGCTACGGGACTAGCGGTTACAATGAGCAGTTCTTC.

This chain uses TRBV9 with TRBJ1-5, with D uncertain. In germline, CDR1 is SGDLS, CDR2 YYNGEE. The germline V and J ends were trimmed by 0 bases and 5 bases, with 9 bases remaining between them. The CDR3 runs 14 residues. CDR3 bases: TGTGCCAGCAGCGTAGCACCTCGGGATCAGCCCCAGCATTTT. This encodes CASSVAPRDQPQHF.

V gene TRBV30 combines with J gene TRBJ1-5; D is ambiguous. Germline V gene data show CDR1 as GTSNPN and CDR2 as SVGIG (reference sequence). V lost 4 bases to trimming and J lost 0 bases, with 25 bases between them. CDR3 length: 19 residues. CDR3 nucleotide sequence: TGTGCCTGGACTCCAGCGGAACCACCCAAGCTCTATAGCAATCAGCCCCAGCATTTT. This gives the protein CAWTPAEPPKLYSNQPQHF.